This TCR beta chain was retrieved from a study of CD8 T cells in ankylosing spondylitis. Findings and caveats of the study: In ankylosing spondylitis blood, a motif of several highly homologous TCR beta variants appeared characteristic.

Via MiXCR, TCRdb re-called the 5' RACE reads, giving one row per CDR3 protein. The sample has about 700,000 distinct CDR3 sequences, over 15% seen once; the top ten hold about 20%. This clonotype was counted a few times. Its target is unknown. This clonotype originated in a male donor with ankylosing spondylitis. Material for sequencing was blood, either unsorted or a sorted T cell fraction (not recorded which).

The CDR3 nucleotides read TGTGCCAGCAGCGCAGGGACTAGCGGGGGTACGGAGACCCAGTACTTC. This encodes CASSAGTSGGTETQYF. The gene calls are TRBV9 and TRBJ2-5, with 14 positions matching TRBD2. Losses at the gene ends were 3 bases for V and 5 bases for J; bases not matched to a gene: 6. The germline gives CDR1 SGDLS, CDR2 YYNGEE. The CDR3 contains 16 residues.